Listed below are T cell receptor beta chains from one sample, sequenced in a study of blood T cell repertoires in COVID-19. Method: immunoSEQ multiplex PCR; TCRdb's copy keeps in-frame clones and lacks some. The sample includes more than 85,000 clones, around 85% of them seen just once. The sample comprised peripheral blood. Receptors originate from a human donor in a cohort sampled during active COVID-19. Each CDR3 is given with its conserved first and last residue. A D gene is named only where the DNA matches it firmly. Size tells how often a clone was seen (once, few, many) or the class of an expanded clone, and some rows leave it out.

CDR3,DNA,V,J,D,size
CASSPGTGFRKQYF,TGTGCCAGCAGTCCCGGGACAGGGTTTAGAAAGCAGTACTTC,TRBV27,TRBJ2-7,TRBD1,few
CASSLAGANVLTF,TGTGCCAGCAGTCTCGCTGGGGCCAACGTCCTGACTTTC,TRBV12-3/TRBV12-4,TRBJ2-6,.,.
CASSQVGTSGGVYNEQFF,TGCGCCAGCAGCCAGGTCGGGACTAGCGGGGGGGTCTACAATGAGCAGTTCTTC,TRBV4-3,TRBJ2-1,TRBD2,.
CASSLSSWQPQHF,TGTGCCAGCAGCCTGTCTAGTTGGCAGCCCCAGCATTTT,TRBV14,TRBJ1-5,.,.
CTSSQAGGGTYNEQFF,TGCACCAGCAGCCAGGCGGGCGGGGGTACCTACAATGAGCAGTTCTTC,TRBV1,TRBJ2-1,.,.
CASSYGQGPGYTF,TGCGCCAGCAGCTACGGACAGGGGCCGGGCTACACCTTC,TRBV5-1,TRBJ1-2,TRBD1,.
CASSRSDEQFF,TGCGCCAGCAGCCGGAGCGATGAGCAGTTCTTC,TRBV5-1,TRBJ2-1,.,.
CATSSAGQVASPLHF,TGTGCCACCAGCAGCGCGGGACAGGTGGCATCACCCCTCCACTTT,TRBV15,TRBJ1-6,TRBD1,.
CASSDSGAGGRSEQYF,TGTGCCAGCAGTGATTCTGGGGCGGGGGGGCGCTCCGAGCAGTACTTC,TRBV25-1,TRBJ2-7,TRBD2,few
CASSKAGVGYEQYF,TGTGCCAGCAGCAAAGCGGGGGTCGGCTACGAGCAGTACTTC,TRBV6-2/TRBV6-3,TRBJ2-7,TRBD2,.
CASSLAGYPGLEQYF,TGCGCCAGCAGTCTCGCCGGGTACCCCGGTCTCGAGCAGTACTTC,TRBV10-2,TRBJ2-7,.,.
CASSPSRKLQSSYEQYF,TGTGCCAGCAGTCCATCCCGTAAATTACAGAGCTCCTACGAGCAGTACTTC,TRBV6-2/TRBV6-3,TRBJ2-7,.,few
CASRVRGAEQFF,TGTGCCAGCAGGGTCAGGGGTGCCGAGCAGTTCTTC,TRBV28,TRBJ2-1,.,.
CASRGGDHYGYTF,TGCGCCAGCAGGGGCGGGGATCACTATGGCTACACCTTC,TRBV5-1,TRBJ1-2,.,.
CASSGLTGAGEQFF,TGTGCCAGTAGCGGTCTTACAGGGGCGGGAGAGCAGTTCTTC,TRBV19,TRBJ2-1,.,.
CASSPKRNSYNEQFF,TGTGCCAGCAGTCCGAAGCGGAACTCCTACAATGAGCAGTTCTTC,TRBV6-6,TRBJ2-1,.,.
CASSLGPTGTSNTQYF,TGTGCCAGCAGCTTAGGACCCACAGGGACCAGCAATACGCAGTATTTT,TRBV7-2,TRBJ2-3,.,.
CASSIGRWTDTEAFF,TGTGCCAGTAGTATAGGGCGGTGGACAGACACTGAAGCTTTCTTT,TRBV19,TRBJ1-1,.,.
CASSPPYQGLNTEAFF,TGTGCCAGCAGCCCCCCTTATCAGGGATTGAACACTGAAGCTTTCTTT,TRBV7-2,TRBJ1-1,.,.
CASSDPQGNYNEQFF,TGTGCCAGCAGTGATCCCCAGGGCAACTACAATGAGCAGTTCTTC,TRBV2,TRBJ2-1,.,.
CASSLGGGFYEQYF,TGTGCCAGCAGCTTAGGAGGCGGATTTTACGAGCAGTACTTC,TRBV7-2,TRBJ2-7,.,.
CSVATGGGTEAFF,TGCAGCGTAGCCACAGGGGGCGGCACTGAAGCTTTCTTT,TRBV29-1,TRBJ1-1,TRBD1,.
CASSQDHGRGRFYEQYF,TGCGCCAGCAGCCAAGACCATGGGCGGGGGCGCTTCTACGAGCAGTACTTC,TRBV4-3,TRBJ2-7,.,.
CASSFHGQGGAQPQHF,TGTGCCAGCAGTTTCCACGGACAGGGGGGGGCTCAGCCCCAGCATTTT,TRBV27,TRBJ1-5,TRBD1,.
CASIPGAGDTGELFF,TGTGCCAGCATCCCAGGAGCAGGGGACACCGGGGAGCTGTTTTTT,TRBV2,TRBJ2-2,.,.
CASSLSGTGGTEAFF,TGCGCCAGCAGCTTGTCGGGAACAGGGGGAACTGAAGCTTTCTTT,TRBV5-1,TRBJ1-1,TRBD1,.
CASSQDSQFYEQYF,TGCGCCAGCAGCCAAGACTCGCAGTTCTACGAGCAGTACTTC,TRBV4-3,TRBJ2-7,.,.
CATSRVDSSGGYTDTQYF,TGTGCCACCAGCAGAGTTGACAGTTCCGGGGGGTACACAGATACGCAGTATTTT,TRBV15,TRBJ2-3,TRBD2,once
CASSLGGLSYEQYF,TGTGCCAGCAGCTTAGGGGGACTTAGCTACGAGCAGTACTTC,TRBV7-2,TRBJ2-7,.,few
CASSFDSNTEAFF,TGTGCCAGCAGTTTTGACAGCAACACTGAAGCTTTCTTT,TRBV12-3/TRBV12-4,TRBJ1-1,.,.
CSASLYSNQPQHF,TGCAGTGCTAGTTTATATAGCAATCAGCCCCAGCATTTT,TRBV20-1,TRBJ1-5,.,.
CASSSLSLAGGPADTQYF,TGCGCCAGCAGCTCCCTATCATTAGCGGGAGGGCCGGCAGATACGCAGTATTTT,TRBV5-1,TRBJ2-3,TRBD2,.
CASSIQGSKNAEAFF,TGTGCCAGCAGCATACAGGGATCAAAGAATGCTGAAGCTTTCTTT,TRBV5-4,TRBJ1-1,.,.
CASSSLEVGPEETQYF,TGTGCCAGCAGCTCATTAGAGGTGGGGCCCGAAGAGACCCAGTACTTC,TRBV11-2,TRBJ2-5,.,.
CASSYGTGGGEQYF,TGTGCCAGCAGTTACGGGACAGGGGGGGGCGAGCAGTACTTC,TRBV28,TRBJ2-7,TRBD1,.
CAIKNRGVNEQFF,TGTGCCATCAAAAACAGGGGGGTGAATGAGCAGTTCTTC,TRBV10-3,TRBJ2-1,TRBD1,few
CASSFYQGGTEAFF,TGTGCCAGCAGCTTTTATCAGGGGGGCACTGAAGCTTTCTTT,TRBV6-5,TRBJ1-1,TRBD1,.
CASSPPGRGNTEAFF,TGTGCCAGCAGCCCCCCGGGTCGCGGGAACACTGAAGCTTTCTTT,TRBV21-1,TRBJ1-1,.,few
CASSLVLAGQETQYF,TGTGCCAGCAGCTTAGTACTAGCGGGACAAGAGACCCAGTACTTC,TRBV7-8,TRBJ2-5,TRBD2,few
CASSQLGQDRTEAFF,TGTGCCAGCAGTCAATTGGGACAGGATAGAACTGAAGCTTTCTTT,TRBV6-5,TRBJ1-1,TRBD1,once
CASSLGQGPRYTF,TGTGCCAGCAGCTTGGGACAGGGCCCGCGCTACACCTTC,TRBV5-6,TRBJ1-2,TRBD1,.
CASSDKSRRDYEQYF,TGCGCCAGCAGTGATAAGTCTCGCAGGGACTACGAGCAGTACTTC,TRBV10-1,TRBJ2-7,.,few
CASSLGGRDEQYF,TGTGCCAGCAGCTTGGGAGGGCGGGACGAGCAGTACTTC,TRBV5-4,TRBJ2-7,.,many
CASSPMGGVNSPLHF,TGTGCCAGCAGCCCTATGGGGGGGGTAAATTCACCCCTCCACTTT,TRBV2,TRBJ1-6,.,.
CASRARTKNIQYF,TGTGCCAGCAGGGCCAGGACCAAAAACATTCAGTACTTC,TRBV12-3/TRBV12-4,TRBJ2-4,.,.
CASGQENSPLHF,TGTGCCAGTGGACAGGAAAATTCACCCCTCCACTTT,TRBV19,TRBJ1-6,TRBD1,.
CASSQDRGVYNEQFF,TGTGCCAGCAGCCAGGACAGGGGAGTCTACAATGAGCAGTTCTTC,TRBV5-4,TRBJ2-1,TRBD1,.
CASSSYTTGSYGYTF,TGCGCCAGCAGCTCCTACACGACAGGCTCATATGGCTACACCTTC,TRBV5-1,TRBJ1-2,.,.
CASSHPVAGGQSTGELFF,TGTGCCAGCAGCCATCCCGTAGCGGGGGGGCAGTCCACCGGGGAGCTGTTTTTT,TRBV4-2,TRBJ2-2,TRBD2,.
CASSRGQLKAFF,TGTGCCAGCAGCCGGGGACAGTTAAAAGCTTTCTTT,TRBV12-3/TRBV12-4,TRBJ1-1,TRBD1,.
CARSLPGGADFRNSPLHF,TGTGCCAGAAGCTTGCCGGGGGGCGCGGACTTCAGAAATTCACCCCTCCACTTT,TRBV5-3,TRBJ1-6,.,.
CASRAGTAGGGANEKLFF,TGTGCCAGCAGAGCAGGGACAGCCGGCGGAGGGGCTAATGAAAAACTGTTTTTT,TRBV2,TRBJ1-4,TRBD1,.
CASSLEGPVSGNTIYF,TGTGCCAGCAGCTTGGAGGGGCCCGTCTCTGGAAACACCATATATTTT,TRBV5-4,TRBJ1-3,.,.
CARSAGGGSTGELFF,TGTGCCCGCAGCGCGGGGGGGGGTTCCACCGGGGAGCTGTTTTTT,TRBV13,TRBJ2-2,TRBD2,.
CASSPTQGLAGVYRETQYF,TGTGCCAGCAGCCCGACCCAGGGACTAGCGGGAGTCTACAGAGAGACCCAGTACTTC,TRBV5-8,TRBJ2-5,TRBD2,.
CAISEITGSGTEAFF,TGTGCCATCAGTGAGATAACAGGGTCTGGCACTGAAGCTTTCTTT,TRBV10-3,TRBJ1-1,.,.
CASRRTGTVNEKLFF,TGTGCCAGCAGGAGGACCGGGACAGTAAATGAAAAACTGTTTTTT,TRBV6-5,TRBJ1-4,TRBD1,.
CASSVATGTEAFF,TGTGCCAGCAGCGTAGCTACGGGGACTGAAGCTTTCTTT,TRBV9,TRBJ1-1,.,.
CASSPRDRGFEQFF,TGTGCCAGCAGCCCCCGGGACAGGGGTTTTGAGCAGTTCTTC,TRBV11-1,TRBJ2-1,TRBD1,.
CASSLAFGDEQYF,TGCGCCAGCAGCTTGGCCTTTGGAGACGAGCAGTACTTC,TRBV5-1,TRBJ2-7,.,.